The clone carrying this TCR beta chain was detected once. Its antigen is still unknown. V lost 5 bases to trimming and J lost 0 bases, with 11 bases between them. CDR3 size: 15 residues. Germline V lookup: CDR1 SGHTA, CDR2 FQGNSA. The entry originates in a study of radiotherapy plus CTLA-4 blockade in lung cancer. On the study more broadly: Disease control was seen in roughly 30% of patients, objective responses in approximately 19%. Notes on the study in general: How blood T cell clones changed early, along with interferon-beta, reportedly forecast response best. An expansion of tumor-derived TCR clones occurred in blood after radiotherapy plus ipilimumab.

TCRdb's copy holds only in-frame clones and misses some; the assay was immunoSEQ multiplex PCR. In the table there are 40,000 to 50,000 clones, 82% of which are singletons. This clonotype was sampled from a human donor with non-small cell lung cancer who had stable disease on radiotherapy plus ipilimumab. Source: peripheral blood, taken from a patient treated with radiotherapy plus ipilimumab. The chain recombines TRBV7-2 with TRBJ2-4, with D perhaps matching TRBD1 (5 bases). CDR3 DNA sequence: TGTGCCAGCAGCCGACTCACAGGAGCCAAAAACATTCAGTACTTC. Amino acid sequence: CASSRLTGAKNIQYF.